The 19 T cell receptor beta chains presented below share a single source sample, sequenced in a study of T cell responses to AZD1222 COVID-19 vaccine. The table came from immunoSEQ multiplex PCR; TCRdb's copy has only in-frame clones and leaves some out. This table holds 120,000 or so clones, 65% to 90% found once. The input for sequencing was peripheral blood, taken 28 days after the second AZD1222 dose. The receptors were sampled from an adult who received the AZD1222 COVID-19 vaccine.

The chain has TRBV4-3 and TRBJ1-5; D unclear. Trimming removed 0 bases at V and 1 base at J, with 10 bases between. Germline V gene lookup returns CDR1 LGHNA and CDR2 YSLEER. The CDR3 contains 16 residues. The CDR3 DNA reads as TGCGCCAGCAGCCAAGATAGGTCAGTAAGCAATCAGCCCCAGCATTTT. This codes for CASSQDRSVSNQPQHF.

The CDR3 protein is CASSWGVIGYTF. CDR3 in DNA: TGTGCCAGCAGCTGGGGGGTAATTGGCTACACCTTC. The rearrangement uses TRBV11-2 and TRBJ1-2; maybe TRBD1 (5 bases). The CDR3 sequence is 12 residues long. The germline CDR1 and CDR2 sequences are SGHAT and FQNNGV. V was shortened by 4 bases and J by 7 bases, with 10 bases between the two germline ends.

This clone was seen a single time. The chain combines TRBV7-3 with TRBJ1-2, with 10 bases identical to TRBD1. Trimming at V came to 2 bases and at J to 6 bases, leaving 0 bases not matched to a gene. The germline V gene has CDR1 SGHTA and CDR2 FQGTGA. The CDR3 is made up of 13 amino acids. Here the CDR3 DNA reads TGTGCCAGCAGCTTAGGGACAGGGGATGGCTACACCTTC. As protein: CASSLGTGDGYTF.

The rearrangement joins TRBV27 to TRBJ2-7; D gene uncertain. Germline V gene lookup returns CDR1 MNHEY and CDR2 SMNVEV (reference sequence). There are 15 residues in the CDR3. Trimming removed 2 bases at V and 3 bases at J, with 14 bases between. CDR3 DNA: TGTGCCAGCAGTTTAAAGGGTTTAGGTTTCTACGAGCAGTACTTC. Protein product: CASSLKGLGFYEQYF.

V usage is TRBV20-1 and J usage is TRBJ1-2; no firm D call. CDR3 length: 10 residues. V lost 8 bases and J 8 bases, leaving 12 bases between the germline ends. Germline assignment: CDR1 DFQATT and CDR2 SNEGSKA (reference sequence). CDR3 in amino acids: CSPKGGGYTF. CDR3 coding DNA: TGCAGTCCGAAGGGTGGGGGCTACACCTTC.

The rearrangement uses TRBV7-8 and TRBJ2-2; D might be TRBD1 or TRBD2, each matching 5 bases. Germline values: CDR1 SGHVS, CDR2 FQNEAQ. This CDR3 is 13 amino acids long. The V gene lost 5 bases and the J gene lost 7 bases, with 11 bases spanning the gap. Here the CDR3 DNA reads TGTGCCAGCAGCCGGGGCGGTGGCGGGGAGCTGTTTTTT. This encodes CASSRGGGGELFF.

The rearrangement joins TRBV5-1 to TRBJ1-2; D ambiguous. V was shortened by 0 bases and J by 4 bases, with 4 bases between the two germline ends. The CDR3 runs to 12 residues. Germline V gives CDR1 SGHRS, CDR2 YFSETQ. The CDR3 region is CASSLDIYGYTF. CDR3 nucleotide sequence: TGCGCCAGCAGCTTGGACATCTATGGCTACACCTTC.

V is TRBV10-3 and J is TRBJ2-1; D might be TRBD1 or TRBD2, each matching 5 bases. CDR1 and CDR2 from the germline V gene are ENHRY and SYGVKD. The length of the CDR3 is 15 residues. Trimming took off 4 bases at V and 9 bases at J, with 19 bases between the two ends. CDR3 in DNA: TGTGCCATCAGTGGAGCAGGGCCAATTGAGGGTGAGCAGTTCTTC. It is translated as CAISGAGPIEGEQFF.

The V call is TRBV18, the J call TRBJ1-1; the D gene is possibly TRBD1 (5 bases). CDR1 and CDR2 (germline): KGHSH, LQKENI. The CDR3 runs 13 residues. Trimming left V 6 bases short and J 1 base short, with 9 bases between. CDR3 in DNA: TGTGCCAGCTCTCGGGACGGGAACACTGAAGCTTTCTTT. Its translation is CASSRDGNTEAFF.

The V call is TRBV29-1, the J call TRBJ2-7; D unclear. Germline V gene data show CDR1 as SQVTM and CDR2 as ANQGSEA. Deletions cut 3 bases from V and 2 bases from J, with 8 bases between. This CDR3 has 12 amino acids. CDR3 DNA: TGCAGCGTTGAGGGTCAGACCTACGAGCAGTACTTC. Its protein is CSVEGQTYEQYF.

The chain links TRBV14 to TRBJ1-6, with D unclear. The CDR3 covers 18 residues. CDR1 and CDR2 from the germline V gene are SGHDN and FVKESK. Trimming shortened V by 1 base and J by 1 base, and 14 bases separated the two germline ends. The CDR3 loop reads CASSQGLLTTSYNSPLHF. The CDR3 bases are TGTGCCAGCAGCCAAGGGCTCTTAACGACGTCCTATAATTCACCCCTCCACTTT.

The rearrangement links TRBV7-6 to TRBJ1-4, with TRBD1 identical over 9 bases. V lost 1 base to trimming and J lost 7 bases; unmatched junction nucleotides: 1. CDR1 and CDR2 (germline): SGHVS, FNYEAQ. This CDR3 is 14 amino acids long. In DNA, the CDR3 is TGTGCCAGCAGCTTAGAGGACAGGGGTGAAAAACTGTTTTTT. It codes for CASSLEDRGEKLFF. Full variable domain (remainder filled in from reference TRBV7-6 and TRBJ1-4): GAGVSQSPRYKVTKRGQDVALRCDPISGHVSLYWYRQALGQGPEFLTYFNYEAQQDKSGLPNDRFSAERPEGSISTLTIQRTEQRDSAMYRCASSLEDRGEKLFFGSGTQLSVL.

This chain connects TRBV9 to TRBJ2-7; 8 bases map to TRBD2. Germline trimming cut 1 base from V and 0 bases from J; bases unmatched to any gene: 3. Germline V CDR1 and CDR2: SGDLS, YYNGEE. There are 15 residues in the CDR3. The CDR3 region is CASSVSGGTSYEQYF. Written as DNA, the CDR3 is TGTGCCAGCAGCGTAAGCGGGGGTACCTCCTACGAGCAGTACTTC.

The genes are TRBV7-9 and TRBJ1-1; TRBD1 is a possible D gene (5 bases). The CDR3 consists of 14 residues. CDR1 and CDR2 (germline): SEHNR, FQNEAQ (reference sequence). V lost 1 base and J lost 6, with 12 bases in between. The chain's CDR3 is CASSLDGRVAEAFF. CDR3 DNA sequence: TGTGCCAGCAGCTTAGATGGCAGGGTGGCTGAAGCTTTCTTT.

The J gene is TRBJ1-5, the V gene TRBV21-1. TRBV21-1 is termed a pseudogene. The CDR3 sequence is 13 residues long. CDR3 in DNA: TGTGCCAGCAGCAAGGGCCGGAGAAGGCCCCAGCATTTT. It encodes CASSKGRRRPQHF.

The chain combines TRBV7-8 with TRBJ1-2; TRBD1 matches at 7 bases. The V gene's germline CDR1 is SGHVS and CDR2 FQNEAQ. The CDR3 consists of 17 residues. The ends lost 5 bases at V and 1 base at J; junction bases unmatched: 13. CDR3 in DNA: TGTGCCAGCAGCACCCCGGACAGGAACAGGCTTAACTATGGCTACACCTTC. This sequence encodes CASSTPDRNRLNYGYTF.

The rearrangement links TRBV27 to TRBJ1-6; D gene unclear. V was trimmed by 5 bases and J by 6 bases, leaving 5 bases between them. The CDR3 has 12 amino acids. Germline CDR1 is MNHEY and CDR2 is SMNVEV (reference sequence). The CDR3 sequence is CASSLSNSPLHF. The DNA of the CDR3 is TGTGCCAGCAGTCTCAGTAATTCACCCCTCCACTTT.

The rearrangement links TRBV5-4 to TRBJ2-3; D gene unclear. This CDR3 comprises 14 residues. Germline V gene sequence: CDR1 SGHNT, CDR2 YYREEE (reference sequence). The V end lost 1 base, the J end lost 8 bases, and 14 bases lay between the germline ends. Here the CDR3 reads CASSLRAIGSTQYF. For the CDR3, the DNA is TGTGCCAGCAGCTTGCGGGCGATCGGCTCTACGCAGTATTTT.

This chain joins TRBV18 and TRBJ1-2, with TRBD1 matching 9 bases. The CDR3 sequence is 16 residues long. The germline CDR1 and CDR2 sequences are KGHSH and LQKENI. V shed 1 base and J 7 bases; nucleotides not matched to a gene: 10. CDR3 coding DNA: TGTGCCAGCTCACCACAGACCGGACAGGGGATCAGTGGCTACACCTTC. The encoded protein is CASSPQTGQGISGYTF.